This T cell receptor beta chain appears in the sequencing data of a study of regulatory T cells. Study results and limitations: In CD3G-deficient patients, conventional CD4+ T cells were enriched for hydrophobic CDR3 residues at positions 6 and 7.

Germline V CDR1 and CDR2: MDHEN, SYDVKM. This CDR3 contains 15 residues. The V and J ends lost 3 bases and 8 bases, in that order; junction bases with no gene match: 6. In the case of this clone: Its antigen is currently unknown.

Amplification used 52 TRBV primers and 13 TRBJ primers. Here immunoSEQ multiplex PCR was the method, and the copy in TCRdb shows in-frame clones only, minus some. The sample has about 32,000 clones; over 75% are singletons. The rearrangement joins TRBV28 to TRBJ2-1; 11 bases fit TRBD2. The sequencing input was conventional CD4+ T cells sorted from blood. This TCR derives from a person under 35 with CD3G deficiency. CDR3 nucleotides: TGTGCCAGCAGTTTGACTAGCGGGGTTCATCATGAGCAGTTCTTC. Its protein product is CASSLTSGVHHEQFF.